The 15 T cell receptor beta chains in this list originate from one sample, sequenced in a study of CD8 T cells in ankylosing spondylitis. Findings and limits, study-wide: Among TCR beta sequences, a motif of fewer than 10 highly homologous variants appeared characteristic of ankylosing spondylitis blood.

TCRdb analysed the 5' RACE reads with MiXCR anew, one entry per CDR3 protein. The data contain about 800,000 distinct CDR3 sequences, roughly 12% of them singletons. Which antigens these TCRs recognize remains unknown. The sample consisted of blood, either unsorted or a sorted T cell fraction (not recorded which). Every receptor here comes from a male donor with ankylosing spondylitis.

V and J are TRBV7-2 and TRBJ2-1; 7 bases map to TRBD2. The CDR3 sequence is 15 residues long. J was trimmed by 4 bases and V by 3 bases; bases with no gene match: 6. Germline CDR1 SGHTA, CDR2 FQGNSA. The CDR3 is CASSFAGVIYNEQFF. Here the CDR3 DNA reads TGTGCCAGCAGCTTTGCGGGAGTTATATACAATGAGCAGTTCTTC. Filled out from reference TRBV7-2 and TRBJ2-1, the complete variable domain reads GAGVSQSPSNKVTEKGKDVELRCDPISGHTALYWYRQSLGQGLEFLIYFQGNSAPDKSGLPSDRFSAERTGGSVSTLTIQRTQQEDSAVYLCASSFAGVIYNEQFFGPGTRLTVL.

This clonotype was recorded a few times. The CDR3 sequence is CASTGGTNYGYTF. In nucleotides, the CDR3 is TGCGCCAGCACGGGGGGAACTAACTATGGCTACACCTTC. V gene TRBV10-2 combines with J gene TRBJ1-2; a possible D gene is TRBD1 (5 bases). Germline CDR1 is WSHSY and CDR2 is SAAADI. This CDR3 region has 13 residues. Trimming shortened V by 7 bases and J by 0 bases, and 9 bases separated the two germline ends.

This clonotype has more than one count but fewer than ten. V usage is TRBV15 and J usage is TRBJ2-7; D unclear. CDR3 length equals 14 residues. The V end was cut by 0 bases, the J end by 1 base, with 7 bases between. CDR1 and CDR2 (germline): LNHNV, YYDKDF (reference sequence). The CDR3 DNA is TGTGCCACCAGCAGAGATGCCAGTTCCTACGAGCAGTACTTC. It is translated as CATSRDASSYEQYF.

The V gene is TRBV9, the J gene TRBJ1-2; no clear D gene. From germline, CDR1 is SGDLS and CDR2 YYNGEE. The CDR3 is 13 residues long. The V end was cut by 0 bases, the J end by 5 bases, with 8 bases between. CDR3 sequence (DNA): TGTGCCAGCAGCGTAGATCCCGGGTATGGCTACACCTTC. It encodes CASSVDPGYGYTF.

At least ten counts were recorded for this clonotype. This chain links TRBV20-1 with TRBJ1-2; unclear D gene. The V end was cut by 2 bases, the J end by 2 bases, with 15 bases between. Germline loops: CDR1 DFQATT, CDR2 SNEGSKA (reference sequence). CDR3 length equals 15 residues. Here the CDR3 reads CSARFLAGGNYGYTF. CDR3 sequence (DNA): TGCAGTGCTAGATTCTTGGCGGGAGGGAACTATGGCTACACCTTC.

A few counts support this clonotype. The V gene is TRBV10-3, the J gene TRBJ2-3; D ambiguous. Germline assignment: CDR1 ENHRY and CDR2 SYGVKD. CDR3 size: 15 residues. V lost 3 bases to trimming and J lost 0 bases, with 10 bases between them. The CDR3 DNA reads as TGTGCCATCAGTGATTCTCGCGCGAGCACAGATACGCAGTATTTT. It specifies CAISDSRASTDTQYF.

The chain links TRBV4-3 to TRBJ2-1; D is unclear. Germline-derived CDR1 and CDR2 are LGHNA and YSLEER. The ends were cut back, 1 base at V and 2 bases at J, with 6 bases in the middle. The CDR3 runs to 14 residues. CDR3 sequence (DNA): TGCGCCAGCAGCCAAGGACTCCCCTACAATGAGCAGTTCTTC. This gives the protein CASSQGLPYNEQFF.

The V and J genes are TRBV6-1 and TRBJ1-1; D is ambiguous. The CDR3 contains 14 residues. Trimming removed 8 bases at V and 0 bases at J, with 13 bases between. Germline CDR1 and CDR2: MNHNS and SASEGT. The CDR3 DNA follows: TGTGCCAGCCTCCAATCATACATGAACACTGAAGCTTTCTTT. Its protein is CASLQSYMNTEAFF.

The chain is built from TRBV5-1 and TRBJ2-2, with a possible D match to TRBD1 (5 bases). Germline V gene sequence: CDR1 SGHRS, CDR2 YFSETQ. CDR3 length equals 14 residues. V was cut by 1 base and J by 7 bases, with 11 bases left in between. CDR3 nucleotide sequence: TGCGCCAGCAGCTTGCTTCAGGGAAACGGGGAGCTGTTTTTT. This encodes CASSLLQGNGELFF.

This clonotype was seen a few times. The CDR3 protein is CASSHLGTGELFF. CDR3 coding DNA: TGTGCCAGCAGCCATTTGGGGACCGGGGAGCTGTTTTTT. The chain carries TRBV3-1 and TRBJ2-2; D gene ambiguous. The germline V and J ends were trimmed by 3 bases and 5 bases, with 7 bases remaining between them. Germline CDR1 LGHDT, CDR2 YNNKEL (reference sequence). The CDR3 is 13 amino acids.

This rearrangement joins TRBV6-1 to TRBJ1-5, with TRBD1 identical over 7 bases. CDR1 and CDR2 (germline): MNHNS, SASEGT. V gave up 5 bases and J gave up 3 bases; unmatched junction bases: 10. CDR3 size: 16 residues. CDR3 loop: CASSRLSTGFNQPQHF. CDR3 coding DNA: TGTGCCAGCAGTCGGCTATCGACAGGGTTCAATCAGCCCCAGCATTTT.

Here the CDR3 reads CASHRGERDEQFF. DNA of the CDR3: TGTGCCAGTCATAGGGGTGAGAGAGATGAGCAGTTCTTC. The J gene is TRBJ2-1, the V gene TRBV18, with TRBD1 as a possible D gene (5 bases). From germline, CDR1 is KGHSH and CDR2 LQKENI. The CDR3 extends over 13 amino acids. Trimming stripped 9 bases from V and 8 bases from J, with 17 bases between.

This clonotype was found many times. This chain links TRBV20-1 with TRBJ2-7; tentatively, D is TRBD1 (5 bases). This CDR3 comprises 14 residues. In germline, CDR1 is DFQATT, CDR2 SNEGSKA (reference sequence). Trimming pared 2 bases from V and 2 bases from J, leaving 13 bases between. The CDR3 is CSARKGSRAYEQYF. DNA of the CDR3: TGCAGTGCTAGAAAAGGGTCCAGGGCCTACGAGCAGTACTTC.

This clonotype was seen a handful of times. The V and J genes are TRBV4-3 and TRBJ2-6, with D maybe TRBD1 (6 bases). The CDR3 contains 15 residues. The V gene lost 2 bases and the J gene lost 3 bases, with 8 bases spanning the gap. CDR1 is LGHNA and CDR2 is YSLEER in the germline V gene. CDR3 coding DNA: TGCGCCAGCAGCCAAACAGGGAGTGGGGCCAACGTCCTGACTTTC. Protein product: CASSQTGSGANVLTF.

This clonotype was seen many times. The V and J genes are TRBV21-1 and TRBJ1-6; the DNA was not used to check the table's D call, TRBD1. TRBV21-1 is reported as a pseudogene. CDR3 length equals 15 residues. This CDR3 reads CASSKDRVISSPLHF. The CDR3, as DNA: TGTGCCAGCAGCAAAGACAGGGTAATTAGTTCACCCCTCCACTTT.